This T cell receptor beta chain derives from a study of chemoradiotherapy in HPV16-positive cancers. At the level of the study: Candidate HPV-specific clones and shared TCR motifs came from two HPV16-positive patients.

Here immunoSEQ multiplex PCR was the method, and the copy in TCRdb shows in-frame clones only, minus some. The repertoire holds about 14,000 clones, with 69% as singletons. To note about this clone: Its antigen is currently unknown.

Study-wide points: HPV-specific T cells were functionally defined from only a couple of HPV16-positive patients. In HPV16-positive patients, HPV-responsive T-cell expansion tracked better recurrence-free survival.

The CDR3 is 15 amino acids. J was trimmed by 4 bases and V by 3 bases; bases with no gene match: 5. Germline V lookup: CDR1 SNHLY, CDR2 FYNNEI. The clonotype was recovered from a human donor with HPV-associated anogenital cancer. This material was acquired from a patient who underwent chemoradiotherapy. The chain uses TRBV2 and TRBJ2-2; 7 bases are shared with TRBD2. CDR3 sequence: CASSDRGGVTGELFF. For the CDR3, the DNA is TGTGCCAGCAGTGATCGCGGGGGTGTCACCGGGGAGCTGTTTTTT.